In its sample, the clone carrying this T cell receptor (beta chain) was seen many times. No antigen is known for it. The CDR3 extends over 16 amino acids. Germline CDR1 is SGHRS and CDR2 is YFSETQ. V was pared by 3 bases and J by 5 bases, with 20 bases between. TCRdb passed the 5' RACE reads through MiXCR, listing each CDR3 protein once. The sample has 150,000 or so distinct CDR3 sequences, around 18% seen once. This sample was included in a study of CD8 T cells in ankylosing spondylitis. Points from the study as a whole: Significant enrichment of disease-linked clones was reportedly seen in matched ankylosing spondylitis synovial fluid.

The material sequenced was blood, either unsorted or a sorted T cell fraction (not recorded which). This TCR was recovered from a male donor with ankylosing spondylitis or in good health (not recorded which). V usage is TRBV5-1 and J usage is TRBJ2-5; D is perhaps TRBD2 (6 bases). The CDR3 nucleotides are TGCGCCAGCAGCTACGGTAGCGGCAACTCTGGGGAGACCCAGTACTTC. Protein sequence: CASSYGSGNSGETQYF.